These T cell receptor beta chains were read from a single sample in a study of long-term antiretroviral therapy in people with HIV. Some clones are missing from TCRdb's copy, which holds only in-frame ones; the method was immunoSEQ multiplex PCR. The table lists roughly 28,000 clones, approximately 90% of them singletons. Sequencing used unsorted PBMCs, obtained 3.1 years after starting antiretroviral therapy. These TCRs come from a man younger than 35 with HIV. CDR3s include the opening cysteine and the closing phenylalanine or tryptophan. The D gene is left open where the match is weak. Only some rows state a clone size, as once, few, many or a class for expanded clones.

>TRBJ1-1|NA|TRBV6-1|once
TGTGCCAGCAGTGTGCTCGGGGGAGGGAACACTGAAGCTTTCTTT
CASSVLGGGNTEAFF
>TRBJ1-2|NA|TRBV7-2|once
TGTGCCAGCAGCTTTCCAGGTGGTGGCTACACCTTC
CASSFPGGGYTF
>TRBJ1-1|NA|TRBV10-3|NA
TGTGCCATCAGGGAGACATCCACGACCACTGAAGCTTTCTTT
CAIRETSTTTEAFF
>TRBJ2-1|TRBD2|TRBV5-1|once
TGCGCCAGCAGCTTTTTAGCGGGATATTACAATGAGCAGTTCTTC
CASSFLAGYYNEQFF
>TRBJ1-3|NA|TRBV9|NA
TGTGCCAGCAGCGGCGGGAACTCTGGAAACACCATATATTTT
CASSGGNSGNTIYF
>TRBJ2-5|NA|TRBV7-6|NA
TGTGCCAGCAGCTTAGAGACAGCTTTCCAAGAGACCCAGTACTTC
CASSLETAFQETQYF
>TRBJ2-1|NA|TRBV9|NA
TGTGCCAGCAGCAGAGGGGGAGGGGGCCCTTACAATGAGCAGTTCTTC
CASSRGGGGPYNEQFF
>TRBJ1-1|NA|TRBV6-5|NA
TGTGCCAGCACTCAGGGGCCGGGGACTGAAGCTTTCTTT
CASTQGPGTEAFF
>TRBJ2-6|TRBD1|TRBV5-1|NA
TGCGCCAGCGGGACAGGTGAAACCTCTGGGGCCAACGTCCTGACTTTC
CASGTGETSGANVLTF
>TRBJ2-7|NA|TRBV5-8|NA
TGTGCCAGCAGCTTGAAGGACACGGACTACGAGCAGTACTTC
CASSLKDTDYEQYF
>TRBJ1-1|NA|TRBV21-1|NA
TGTGCCAGCGTTGGGACGGCAAACACTGAAGCTTTCTTT
CASVGTANTEAFF
>TRBJ1-5|TRBD1|TRBV19|NA
TGTGCCAGTAGGGGACAGGGTCAGCCCCAGCATTTT
CASRGQGQPQHF
>TRBJ1-3|NA|TRBV9|NA
TGTGCCAGCAGCGTAGCGGTACGAAACACCATATATTTT
CASSVAVRNTIYF
>TRBJ2-5|NA|TRBV5-6|once
TGTGCCAGCAGCTCCTTGGGTAGGAGTTTTGAGACCCAGTACTTC
CASSSLGRSFETQYF
>TRBJ2-1|TRBD1|TRBV18|NA
TGTGCCAGCTCACGGACAGGGGGCGATTACAATGAGCAGTTCTTC
CASSRTGGDYNEQFF
>TRBJ2-1|NA|TRBV2|NA
TGTGCCAGCAGTGAAAGGCACTCCTACAATGAGCAGTTCTTC
CASSERHSYNEQFF
>TRBJ2-1|NA|TRBV7-2|NA
TGTGCCAGCAGCTTAGCCAGTGAGCAGTTCTTC
CASSLASEQFF
>TRBJ2-3|NA|TRBV4-1|NA
TGCGCCAGCAGCCAAGTGGGTGCGGACGCAGATACGCAGTATTTT
CASSQVGADADTQYF
>TRBJ1-2|NA|TRBV15|NA
TGTGCCACCAGCAGAGATCCCGAGGTTAGCTACACCTTC
CATSRDPEVSYTF
>TRBJ1-2|TRBD1|TRBV2|NA
TGTGCCAGCAACCGGGACAGGGGGCGTTATGGCTACACCTTC
CASNRDRGRYGYTF
>TRBJ2-1|TRBD1|TRBV29-1|NA
TGCAGCGGAGACAGGGGCGGTGAGCAGTTCTTC
CSGDRGGEQFF
>TRBJ2-7|TRBD1|TRBV27|NA
TGTGCCAGCAGTCCGGACAGGGGCGCCTACGAGCAGTACTTC
CASSPDRGAYEQYF
>TRBJ1-1|NA|TRBV29-1|few
TGCACTGGGGTAGTTGACACTGAAGCTTTCTTT
CTGVVDTEAFF
>TRBJ2-3|NA|TRBV9|NA
TGTGCCAGCAGCGTAGGAGCTGTAGATACGCAGTATTTT
CASSVGAVDTQYF
>TRBJ2-7|NA|TRBV29-1|few
TGCAGCGTTGTGCGGGGGCTCGAGCAGTACTTC
CSVVRGLEQYF
>TRBJ2-7|NA|TRBV9|few
TGTGCCAGCAGCTTTCTCCCAGAGACCTACGAGCAGTACTTC
CASSFLPETYEQYF
>TRBJ2-1|NA|TRBV7-9|NA
TGTGCCAGCAGCTTAGCGGTTCTGACAAATGAGCAGTTCTTC
CASSLAVLTNEQFF
>TRBJ1-6|NA|TRBV6-6|NA
TGTGCCAGCAGTTACGTCGAGGGGTCACCCCTCCACTTT
CASSYVEGSPLHF
>TRBJ2-3|TRBD1|TRBV27|NA
TGTGCCAGCAGTTTATTTACAGGGGACACAGATACGCAGTATTTT
CASSLFTGDTDTQYF
>TRBJ1-1|NA|TRBV13|NA
TGTGCCAGCAGCCCAGGACAGATTGAAGCTTTCTTT
CASSPGQIEAFF
>TRBJ2-7|TRBD2|TRBV7-3|NA
TGTGCCAGCAGCTCATCTAGCGGGAGAGACGAGCAGTACTTC
CASSSSSGRDEQYF
>TRBJ1-1|TRBD1|TRBV7-9|once
TGTGCCAGCAGCGAAAATCCGGGACAGGGAACCACTGAAGCTTTCTTT
CASSENPGQGTTEAFF
>TRBJ2-1|NA|TRBV21-1|NA
TGTGCCAGCAGCAAAGCTTCGGGTAACAATGAGCAGTTCTTC
CASSKASGNNEQFF
>TRBJ1-4|NA|TRBV5-1|once
TGCGCCAGCAGCTTGGGAGGGCCCACGAAACTGTTTTTT
CASSLGGPTKLFF
>TRBJ1-2|NA|TRBV6-5|NA
TGTGCCAGCAGTAGGGGCGCAACTAACTATGGCTACACCTTC
CASSRGATNYGYTF
>TRBJ1-1|NA|TRBV9|NA
TGTGCCAGCAGCCCTGGGACTCCACGGTTAGGCTCTGAAGCTTTCTTT
CASSPGTPRLGSEAFF
>TRBJ1-6|TRBD1|TRBV2|NA
TGTGCCAGCAGGGAGGACAGGGCCAGCTCCTATAATTCACCCCTCCACTTT
CASREDRASSYNSPLHF
>TRBJ2-2|TRBD2|TRBV10-3|once
TGTGCCACCACGGCGGGAGGGAACACCGGGGAGCTGTTTTTT
CATTAGGNTGELFF
>TRBJ1-3|NA|TRBV30|once
TGTGCCTGGATTGAAGGATATTGGAGTGGAAACACCATATATTTT
CAWIEGYWSGNTIYF
>TRBJ1-1|NA|TRBV5-1|NA
TGCGCCAGCAGAGCGGTTGAGGGGAACACTGAAGCTTTCTTT
CASRAVEGNTEAFF
>TRBJ1-1|TRBD1|TRBV11-2|NA
TGTGCCAGCAGCATACAGGGGCTCACTGAAGCTTTCTTT
CASSIQGLTEAFF
>TRBJ1-5|NA|TRBV15|NA
TGTGCCACCAGCCCCGCAGCGGGCGTGAGCAATCAGCCCCAGCATTTT
CATSPAAGVSNQPQHF
>TRBJ2-2|TRBD1|TRBV18|NA
TGTGCCAGCTCACGGACAGGATCGTTGACCGGGGAGCTGTTTTTT
CASSRTGSLTGELFF
>TRBJ2-7|NA|TRBV27|NA
TGTGCCAGCTCCAGGCGGCTGAACTCCTACGAGCAGTACTTC
CASSRRLNSYEQYF
>TRBJ1-1|TRBD1|TRBV6-5|NA
TGTGCCAGCAGCCCCGGACAGGGGAGGCCCGAAGCTTTCTTT
CASSPGQGRPEAFF
>TRBJ2-1|TRBD2|TRBV18|once
TGTGCCAGCTCACGTGGACTAGCTAACAATGAGCAGTTCTTC
CASSRGLANNEQFF
>TRBJ2-1|TRBD1|TRBV18|NA
TGTGCCAGCTCACCTAGGACAGGGACCGGGGGAGAGCAGTTCTTC
CASSPRTGTGGEQFF
>TRBJ2-3|TRBD2|TRBV30|NA
TGTGCCTGGAGTAGCGGGACTAACACAGATACGCAGTATTTT
CAWSSGTNTDTQYF
>TRBJ1-1|NA|TRBV7-9|NA
TGTGCCAGCAGCCGCGAGGGGGACACTGAAGCTTTCTTT
CASSREGDTEAFF
>TRBJ1-5|TRBD1|TRBV6-1|NA
TGTGCCAGCAGTGATGGACAGGGCCTCAATCAGCCCCAGCATTTT
CASSDGQGLNQPQHF
>TRBJ1-5|NA|TRBV4-1|NA
TGCGCCAGCAGCCAAGAAGGCCCCCCCGGGGGAAGCAATCAGCCCCAGCATTTT
CASSQEGPPGGSNQPQHF
>TRBJ2-7|NA|TRBV5-5|few
TGTGCCAGCAGCTTGGAAGGTGGGGACGGTGTCTACGAGCAGTACTTC
CASSLEGGDGVYEQYF